This T cell receptor (beta chain) appears in the sequencing data of a study of Graves' ophthalmopathy and Graves' hyperthyroidism. Overall study: Before any treatment, peripheral blood was taken at the initial diagnosis. Study-wide findings and caveats: Predictions made by the model for ophthalmopathy progression reached roughly 64% sensitivity and less than 80% specificity.

Germline V gene sequence: CDR1 SGDLS, CDR2 YYNGEE. Counting both end residues, the CDR3 totals 10 amino acids. A note on this clonotype: The target antigen is unknown. The CDR3 end shows no conserved phenylalanine or tryptophan, and so a read error is likely. Because the CDR3's place on the DNA is in doubt, the DNA is left out and the CDR3 is given as listed by TCRdb.

CAS ≥3, NOSPECS ≥4, moderate-to-severe activity and duration under 3 months marked donors with ophthalmopathy. Establishment of the diagnosis relied upon clinical symptoms, serum thyroxine, TRAb, thyroid ultrasound and orbital computed tomography. The sequenced template was RNA, covering the TCR beta CDR3 region. Second-round multiplex PCR came after a first-round RT-PCR that employed HTBI primers. TCRdb ran MiXCR on the multiplex PCR reads and lists one entry per CDR3 protein. The table lists 600,000 to 950,000 distinct CDR3 sequences, around 40% of them singletons. Sequenced: peripheral blood. The sequence came from an adult man with Graves' ophthalmopathy. The chain uses TRBV9 and TRBJ1-1. CDR3 residues: CASSVGLGSY.